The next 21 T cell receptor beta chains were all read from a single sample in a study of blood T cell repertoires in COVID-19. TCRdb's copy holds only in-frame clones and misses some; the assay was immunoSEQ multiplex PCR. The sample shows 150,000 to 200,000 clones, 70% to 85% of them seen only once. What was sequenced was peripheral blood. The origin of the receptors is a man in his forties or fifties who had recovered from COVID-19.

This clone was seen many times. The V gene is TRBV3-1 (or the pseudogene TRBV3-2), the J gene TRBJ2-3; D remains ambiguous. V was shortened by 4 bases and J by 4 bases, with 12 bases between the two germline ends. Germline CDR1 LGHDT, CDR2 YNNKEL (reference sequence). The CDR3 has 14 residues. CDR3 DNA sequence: TGTGCCAGCAGCCTTGAACTGGTCCCAGATACGCAGTATTTT. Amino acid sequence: CASSLELVPDTQYF.

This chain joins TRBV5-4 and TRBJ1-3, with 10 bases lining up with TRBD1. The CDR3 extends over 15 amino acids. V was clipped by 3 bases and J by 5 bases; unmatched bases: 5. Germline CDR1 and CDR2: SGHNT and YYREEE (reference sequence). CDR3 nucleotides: TGTGCCAGCAGCTCCCCGGGACAGGGGCGAAACACCATATATTTT. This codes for CASSSPGQGRNTIYF.

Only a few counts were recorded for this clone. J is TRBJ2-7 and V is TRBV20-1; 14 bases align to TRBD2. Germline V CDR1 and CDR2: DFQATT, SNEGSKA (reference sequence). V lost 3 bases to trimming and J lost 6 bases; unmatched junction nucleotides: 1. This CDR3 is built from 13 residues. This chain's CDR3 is CSASGLAGGEQYF. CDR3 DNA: TGCAGTGCTAGTGGACTAGCGGGAGGCGAGCAGTACTTC.

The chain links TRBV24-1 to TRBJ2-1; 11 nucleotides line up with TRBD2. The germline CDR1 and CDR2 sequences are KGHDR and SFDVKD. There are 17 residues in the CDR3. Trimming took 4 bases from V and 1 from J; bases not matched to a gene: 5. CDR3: CATSDRRTSGSYNEQFF. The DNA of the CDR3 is TGTGCCACCAGTGACCGCCGGACTAGCGGGTCCTACAATGAGCAGTTCTTC.

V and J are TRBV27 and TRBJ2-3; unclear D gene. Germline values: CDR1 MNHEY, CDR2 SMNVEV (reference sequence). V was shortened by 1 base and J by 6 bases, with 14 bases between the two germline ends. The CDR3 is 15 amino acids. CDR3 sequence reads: CASSLYLPTVDTQYF. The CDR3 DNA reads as TGTGCCAGCAGTTTATACCTCCCGACTGTCGATACGCAGTATTTT.

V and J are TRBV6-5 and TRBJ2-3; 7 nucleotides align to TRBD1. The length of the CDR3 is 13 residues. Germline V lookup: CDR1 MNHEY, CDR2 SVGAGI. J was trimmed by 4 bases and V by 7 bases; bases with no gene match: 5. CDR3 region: CASTPTGADTQYF. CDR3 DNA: TGTGCCAGCACCCCTACAGGGGCAGATACGCAGTATTTT.

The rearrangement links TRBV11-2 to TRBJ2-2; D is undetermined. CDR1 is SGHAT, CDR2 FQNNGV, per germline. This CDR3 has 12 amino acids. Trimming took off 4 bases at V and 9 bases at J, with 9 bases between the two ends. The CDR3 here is CASSSSPWELFF. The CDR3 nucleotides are TGTGCCAGCAGCTCGTCCCCCTGGGAGCTGTTTTTT.

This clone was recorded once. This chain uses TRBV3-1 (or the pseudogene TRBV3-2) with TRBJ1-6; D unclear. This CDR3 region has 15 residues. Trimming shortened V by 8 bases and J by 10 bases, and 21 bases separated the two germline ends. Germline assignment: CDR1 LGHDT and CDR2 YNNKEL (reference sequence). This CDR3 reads CASRPREVGRSPLHF. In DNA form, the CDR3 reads TGTGCCAGCCGCCCCCGGGAGGTCGGACGCTCACCCCTCCACTTT.

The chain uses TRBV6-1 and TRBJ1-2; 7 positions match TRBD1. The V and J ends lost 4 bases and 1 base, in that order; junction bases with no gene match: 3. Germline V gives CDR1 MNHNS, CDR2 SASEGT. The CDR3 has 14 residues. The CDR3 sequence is CASSATGNNYGYTF. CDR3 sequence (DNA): TGTGCCAGCAGTGCGACAGGGAATAACTATGGCTACACCTTC.

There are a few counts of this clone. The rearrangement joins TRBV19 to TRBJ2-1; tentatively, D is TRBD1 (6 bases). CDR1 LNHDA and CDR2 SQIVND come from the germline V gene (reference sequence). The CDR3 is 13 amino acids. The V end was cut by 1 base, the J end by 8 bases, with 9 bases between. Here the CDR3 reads CASSIAGVDEQFF. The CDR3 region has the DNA TGTGCCAGTAGTATAGCAGGGGTGGATGAGCAGTTCTTC.

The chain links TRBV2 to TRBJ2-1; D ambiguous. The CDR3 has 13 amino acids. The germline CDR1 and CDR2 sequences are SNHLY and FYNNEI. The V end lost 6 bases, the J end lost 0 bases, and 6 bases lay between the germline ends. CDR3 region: CASSEVSYNEQFF. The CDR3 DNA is TGTGCCAGCAGCGAGGTCTCCTACAATGAGCAGTTCTTC.

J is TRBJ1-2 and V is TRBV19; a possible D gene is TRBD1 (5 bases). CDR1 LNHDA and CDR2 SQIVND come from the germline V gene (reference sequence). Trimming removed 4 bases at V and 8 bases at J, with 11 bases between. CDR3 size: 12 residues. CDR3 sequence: CASSSRVDGYTF. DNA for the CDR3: TGTGCCAGTAGTAGCAGGGTCGACGGCTACACCTTC.

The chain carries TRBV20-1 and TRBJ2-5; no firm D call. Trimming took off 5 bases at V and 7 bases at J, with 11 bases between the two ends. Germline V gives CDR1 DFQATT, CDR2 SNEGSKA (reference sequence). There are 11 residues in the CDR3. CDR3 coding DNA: TGCAGTGCTCCCCAGGTGGGGACCCAGTACTTC. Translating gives CSAPQVGTQYF.

The CDR3 loop reads CASSPPSQVTVFGYTF. The CDR3 nucleotides are TGTGCCAGCTCACCACCGTCCCAGGTGACCGTGTTTGGCTACACCTTC. This sequence joins TRBV18 and TRBJ1-2; D not resolved. The length of the CDR3 is 16 residues. The V and J ends lost 0 bases and 7 bases respectively, with 18 bases between them. The V gene's germline CDR1 is KGHSH and CDR2 LQKENI.

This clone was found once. CDR3 residues: CASRTPSGGGNTEAFF. In DNA form, the CDR3 reads TGTGCCAGCAGAACCCCTTCGGGAGGGGGTAACACTGAAGCTTTCTTT. This chain uses TRBV27 with TRBJ1-1; tentatively, D is TRBD1 (6 bases). Germline V CDR1 and CDR2: MNHEY, SMNVEV (reference sequence). The V end was cut by 6 bases, the J end by 2 bases, with 19 bases between. There are 16 residues in the CDR3.

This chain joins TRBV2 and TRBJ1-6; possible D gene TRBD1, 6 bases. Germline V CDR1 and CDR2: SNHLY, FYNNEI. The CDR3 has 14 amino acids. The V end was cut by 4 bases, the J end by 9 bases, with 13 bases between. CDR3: CASSVTGTSSPLHF. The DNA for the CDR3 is TGTGCCAGCAGTGTAACAGGGACCTCTTCACCCCTCCACTTT.

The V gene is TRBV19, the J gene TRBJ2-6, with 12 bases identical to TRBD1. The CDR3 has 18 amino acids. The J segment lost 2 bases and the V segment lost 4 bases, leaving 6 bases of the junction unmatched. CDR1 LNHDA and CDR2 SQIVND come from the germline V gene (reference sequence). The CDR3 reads CASSKQGQGAAGANVLTF. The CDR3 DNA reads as TGTGCCAGTAGTAAACAGGGACAGGGGGCTGCTGGGGCCAACGTCCTGACTTTC.

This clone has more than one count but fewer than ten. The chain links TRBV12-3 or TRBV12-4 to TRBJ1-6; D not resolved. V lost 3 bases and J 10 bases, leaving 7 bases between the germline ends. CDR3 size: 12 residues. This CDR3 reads CASSFSESPLHF. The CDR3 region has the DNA TGTGCCAGCAGTTTTTCTGAGTCACCCCTCCACTTT.

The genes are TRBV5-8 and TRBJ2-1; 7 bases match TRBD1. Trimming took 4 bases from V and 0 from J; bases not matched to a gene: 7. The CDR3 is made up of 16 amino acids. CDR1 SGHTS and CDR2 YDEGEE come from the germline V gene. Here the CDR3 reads CASSKDRTSSYNEQFF. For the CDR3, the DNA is TGTGCCAGCAGCAAGGACAGGACAAGCTCCTACAATGAGCAGTTCTTC.

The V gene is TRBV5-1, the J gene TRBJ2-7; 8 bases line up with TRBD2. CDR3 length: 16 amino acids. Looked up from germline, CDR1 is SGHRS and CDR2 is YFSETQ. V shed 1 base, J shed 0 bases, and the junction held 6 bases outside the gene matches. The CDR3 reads CASSLRLAGGSYEQYF. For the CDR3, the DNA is TGCGCCAGCAGCTTGCGGCTAGCGGGTGGCTCCTACGAGCAGTACTTC.

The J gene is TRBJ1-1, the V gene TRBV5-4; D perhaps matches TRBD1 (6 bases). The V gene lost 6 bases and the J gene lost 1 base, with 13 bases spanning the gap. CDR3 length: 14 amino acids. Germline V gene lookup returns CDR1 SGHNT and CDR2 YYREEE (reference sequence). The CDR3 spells CASTLGQRNTEAFF. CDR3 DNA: TGTGCCAGCACCTTAGGACAGAGGAACACTGAAGCTTTCTTT.